This is a list of T cell receptor beta chains from one sample in a study of blood T cell repertoires in COVID-19. The method was immunoSEQ multiplex PCR; TCRdb's version includes in-frame clones alone and lacks a portion of them. The sample comprises 250,000 or so clones, 75% to 90% of which are singletons, and 8.8% rests with the top ten. The specimen sequenced was PBMCs or T cells enriched from blood (not recorded which). The receptors stem from a man aged 40-49 years who had recovered from COVID-19. Each CDR3 is given with its conserved first and last residue. The D gene is left open where the match is weak. Rows give clone size only sometimes, using once, few, many, or a class for an expanded clone.

clone_size: -; d_call: -; j_call: TRBJ2-5; v_call: TRBV13; cdr3_aa: CASSFGASQETQYF; cdr3_nt: TGTGCCAGCAGCTTTGGGGCAAGCCAAGAGACCCAGTACTTC
clone_size: -; d_call: TRBD1; j_call: TRBJ1-3; v_call: TRBV11-3; cdr3_aa: CASSPRTGGNTIYF; cdr3_nt: TGTGCCAGCAGCCCTAGGACAGGGGGCAACACCATATATTTT
clone_size: few; d_call: -; j_call: TRBJ1-6; v_call: TRBV4-2; cdr3_aa: CASSQDLNFGGSSYNSPLHF; cdr3_nt: TGTGCCAGCAGCCAAGATTTAAACTTCGGAGGGAGCTCCTATAATTCACCCCTCCACTTT
clone_size: -; d_call: TRBD1; j_call: TRBJ2-3; v_call: TRBV4-1; cdr3_aa: CASKGQGSSTDTQYF; cdr3_nt: TGCGCCAGCAAGGGACAGGGCTCTAGCACAGATACGCAGTATTTT
clone_size: few; d_call: -; j_call: TRBJ1-6; v_call: TRBV11-2; cdr3_aa: CASSSHREGGNSPLHF; cdr3_nt: TGTGCCAGCAGCTCCCACAGGGAGGGTGGTAATTCACCCCTCCACTTT
clone_size: -; d_call: TRBD2; j_call: TRBJ2-1; v_call: TRBV28; cdr3_aa: CASSSYSGGNEQFF; cdr3_nt: TGTGCCAGCAGTTCATACAGCGGGGGGAATGAGCAGTTCTTC
clone_size: -; d_call: TRBD1; j_call: TRBJ1-1; v_call: TRBV7-8; cdr3_aa: CASSSRDRGLWGAFF; cdr3_nt: TGTGCCAGCAGCTCCCGGGACAGGGGATTATGGGGAGCTTTCTTT
clone_size: once; d_call: -; j_call: TRBJ2-4; v_call: TRBV28; cdr3_aa: CASSRWSGNIQYF; cdr3_nt: TGTGCCAGCAGCCGCTGGTCGGGGAACATTCAGTACTTC
clone_size: -; d_call: -; j_call: TRBJ1-4; v_call: TRBV4-2; cdr3_aa: CASSPTLFIRVTNEKLFF; cdr3_nt: TGTGCCAGCAGCCCGACTCTGTTTATCCGCGTCACTAATGAAAAACTGTTTTTT
clone_size: -; d_call: TRBD1; j_call: TRBJ1-2; v_call: TRBV5-3; cdr3_aa: CARSLVWDRVGNYGYTF; cdr3_nt: TGTGCCAGAAGCTTGGTATGGGACAGAGTTGGGAACTATGGCTACACCTTC
clone_size: -; d_call: -; j_call: TRBJ2-3; v_call: TRBV5-1; cdr3_aa: CASSLVASGLDTQYF; cdr3_nt: TGCGCCAGCAGCTTGGTGGCCTCGGGACTGGATACGCAGTATTTT
clone_size: -; d_call: -; j_call: TRBJ2-1; v_call: TRBV4-3; cdr3_aa: CASSQVASDDNEQFF; cdr3_nt: TGCGCCAGCAGCCAAGTGGCTAGCGATGACAATGAGCAGTTCTTC
clone_size: -; d_call: -; j_call: TRBJ2-2; v_call: TRBV19; cdr3_aa: CASSMGESINTGELFF; cdr3_nt: TGTGCCAGTAGTATGGGAGAAAGTATTAACACCGGGGAGCTGTTTTTT
clone_size: -; d_call: -; j_call: TRBJ2-1; v_call: TRBV30; cdr3_aa: CAWSPGPYNEQFF; cdr3_nt: TGTGCCTGGAGCCCAGGCCCCTACAATGAGCAGTTCTTC
clone_size: few; d_call: -; j_call: TRBJ1-4; v_call: TRBV5-5; cdr3_aa: CASSFDDRYNEKLFF; cdr3_nt: TGTGCCAGCAGCTTTGATGACAGATATAATGAAAAACTGTTTTTT
clone_size: -; d_call: TRBD1; j_call: TRBJ1-5; v_call: TRBV19; cdr3_aa: CASSIGGQGVQPQHF; cdr3_nt: TGTGCCAGTAGTATAGGGGGACAGGGTGTTCAGCCCCAGCATTTT
clone_size: -; d_call: TRBD2; j_call: TRBJ2-1; v_call: TRBV5-1; cdr3_aa: CASSFGGTSGDNEQFF; cdr3_nt: TGCGCCAGCAGCTTTGGTGGGACTAGCGGAGACAATGAGCAGTTCTTC
clone_size: -; d_call: TRBD2; j_call: TRBJ2-3; v_call: TRBV18; cdr3_aa: CASSPRSLAGDTDTQYF; cdr3_nt: TGTGCCAGCTCACCGAGGAGCTTAGCGGGCGACACAGATACGCAGTATTTT
clone_size: -; d_call: -; j_call: TRBJ2-7; v_call: TRBV28; cdr3_aa: CASMGANSYEQYF; cdr3_nt: TGTGCCAGCATGGGGGCCAACTCCTACGAGCAGTACTTC
clone_size: many; d_call: -; j_call: TRBJ2-7; v_call: TRBV9; cdr3_aa: CASSAGEAQLGYEQYF; cdr3_nt: TGTGCCAGCAGCGCAGGGGAAGCACAATTAGGCTACGAGCAGTACTTC
clone_size: -; d_call: TRBD2; j_call: TRBJ2-2; v_call: TRBV3-1/TRBV3-2; cdr3_aa: CASSYTGGSQTGELFF; cdr3_nt: TGTGCCAGCAGCTACACGGGCGGGAGTCAGACCGGGGAGCTGTTTTTT
clone_size: -; d_call: -; j_call: TRBJ2-2; v_call: TRBV5-1; cdr3_aa: CASSRTTNTGELFF; cdr3_nt: TGCGCCAGCAGCCGGACAACGAACACCGGGGAGCTGTTTTTT
clone_size: -; d_call: -; j_call: TRBJ1-5; v_call: TRBV30; cdr3_aa: CAWTLGSNQPQHF; cdr3_nt: TGTGCCTGGACCCTAGGTAGCAATCAGCCCCAGCATTTT
clone_size: -; d_call: TRBD1; j_call: TRBJ2-5; v_call: TRBV5-1; cdr3_aa: CASSFDGTGNVLETQYF; cdr3_nt: TGCGCCAGCAGCTTTGACGGGACAGGGAACGTTCTAGAGACCCAGTACTTC
clone_size: many; d_call: TRBD1; j_call: TRBJ2-6; v_call: TRBV2; cdr3_aa: CASRTGGVTGANVLTF; cdr3_nt: TGTGCCAGCAGAACAGGGGGCGTTACAGGGGCCAACGTCCTGACTTTC
clone_size: -; d_call: TRBD1; j_call: TRBJ2-1; v_call: TRBV5-1; cdr3_aa: CASSWRGTGGTPSSYNEQFF; cdr3_nt: TGCGCCAGCAGCTGGAGGGGGACAGGGGGTACCCCTAGCTCCTACAATGAGCAGTTCTTC
clone_size: -; d_call: -; j_call: TRBJ1-1; v_call: TRBV27; cdr3_aa: CASSFFVGGGTEAFF; cdr3_nt: TGTGCCAGCAGTTTCTTTGTAGGGGGAGGGACTGAAGCTTTCTTT
clone_size: -; d_call: -; j_call: TRBJ2-2; v_call: TRBV12-3/TRBV12-4; cdr3_aa: CASTYRAGGELFF; cdr3_nt: TGTGCCAGCACCTATAGAGCAGGCGGGGAGCTGTTTTTT
clone_size: -; d_call: -; j_call: TRBJ1-4; v_call: TRBV11-3; cdr3_aa: CASSFRNEKLFF; cdr3_nt: TGTGCCAGCAGCTTCAGGAATGAAAAACTGTTTTTT
clone_size: few; d_call: TRBD2; j_call: TRBJ2-2; v_call: TRBV5-6; cdr3_aa: CASSFGGRNTGELFF; cdr3_nt: TGTGCCAGCAGCTTTGGCGGGAGGAACACCGGGGAGCTGTTTTTT
clone_size: -; d_call: -; j_call: TRBJ2-1; v_call: TRBV5-4; cdr3_aa: CASSSDWGGHNEQFF; cdr3_nt: TGTGCCAGCAGCTCAGACTGGGGGGGCCACAATGAGCAGTTCTTC
clone_size: -; d_call: -; j_call: TRBJ2-2; v_call: TRBV9; cdr3_aa: CASSIDLADTGELFF; cdr3_nt: TGTGCCAGCAGCATAGACCTAGCTGACACCGGGGAGCTGTTTTTT
clone_size: -; d_call: -; j_call: TRBJ1-1; v_call: TRBV15; cdr3_aa: CATHDRRNTEAFF; cdr3_nt: TGTGCCACACACGACAGGCGGAACACTGAAGCTTTCTTT
clone_size: -; d_call: -; j_call: TRBJ1-4; v_call: TRBV7-2; cdr3_aa: CASSDRATNEKLFF; cdr3_nt: TGTGCCAGCAGCGACAGAGCAACTAATGAAAAACTGTTTTTT
clone_size: -; d_call: -; j_call: TRBJ2-3; v_call: TRBV5-6; cdr3_aa: CASRGAGDTQYF; cdr3_nt: TGTGCCAGCAGGGGGGCCGGGGATACGCAGTATTTT
clone_size: once; d_call: -; j_call: TRBJ2-5; v_call: TRBV12-3/TRBV12-4; cdr3_aa: CASSPRETQYF; cdr3_nt: TGTGCCAGCAGCCCTCGGGAGACCCAGTACTTC
clone_size: -; d_call: TRBD2; j_call: TRBJ2-1; v_call: TRBV18; cdr3_aa: CASSPPGGRAANEQFF; cdr3_nt: TGTGCCAGCTCACCACCGGGCGGGAGGGCCGCCAATGAGCAGTTCTTC
clone_size: -; d_call: TRBD1; j_call: TRBJ1-6; v_call: TRBV28; cdr3_aa: CASGTTGTEFINSPLHF; cdr3_nt: TGTGCCAGCGGAACGACCGGGACAGAATTTATTAATTCACCCCTCCACTTT
clone_size: -; d_call: -; j_call: TRBJ2-5; v_call: TRBV7-9; cdr3_aa: CASSLGGFRGVETQYF; cdr3_nt: TGTGCCAGCAGCTTAGGAGGCTTCAGGGGGGTCGAGACCCAGTACTTC
clone_size: -; d_call: -; j_call: TRBJ1-1; v_call: TRBV7-3; cdr3_aa: CASSLTGGTEAFF; cdr3_nt: TGTGCCAGCAGCTTAACAGGGGGCACTGAAGCTTTCTTT
clone_size: -; d_call: -; j_call: TRBJ2-3; v_call: TRBV3-1/TRBV3-2; cdr3_aa: CASSPLRGSDTQYF; cdr3_nt: TGTGCCAGCAGCCCTCTTCGGGGGTCAGATACGCAGTATTTT